These 29 T cell receptor beta chains share one sample of origin, sequenced in a study of molecular identifiers for immune sequencing clone quantification. TCRdb recomputed calls from the PCR reads with MiXCR, one row per CDR3 protein. The data contain some 65,000 distinct CDR3 sequences, around a sixth of them singletons. Sequencing was done on a sample of naive CD8+ T cells from blood, with Jurkat cell RNA spiked in. The subset denotes: FACS-sorted CD8+CD4-CCR7+CD45RA+ naive T cells. Receptor source: a human donor in good health. Some libraries in this study had Jurkat cell RNA spiked in.

This clonotype was found a few times. The chain has TRBV29-1 and TRBJ1-2; a weak D match, TRBD1 (6 bases). Deletions cut 3 bases from V and 7 bases from J, with 21 bases between. The germline V gene encodes CDR1 SQVTM and CDR2 ANQGSEA. The CDR3 consists of 15 residues. The CDR3 reads CSVDRGADSMLGYTF. The CDR3 DNA follows: TGCAGCGTTGACAGGGGCGCGGATTCGATGCTTGGCTACACCTTC.

The chain carries TRBV20-1 and TRBJ2-7; perhaps TRBD2 as D (5 bases). The germline V gene has CDR1 DFQATT and CDR2 SNEGSKA (reference sequence). Trimming stripped 1 base from V and 5 bases from J, with 15 bases between. This CDR3 is built from 14 residues. CDR3: CSARGEMRTHEQYF. As DNA, the CDR3 is TGCAGTGCTAGAGGGGAGATGAGGACCCACGAGCAGTACTTC.

This clonotype appeared many times. This chain joins TRBV18 and TRBJ2-7; the match to TRBD2 covers 10 bases. Germline V gives CDR1 KGHSH, CDR2 LQKENI. This CDR3 spans 18 amino acids. V lost 3 bases to trimming and J lost 4 bases; unmatched junction nucleotides: 15. The CDR3 sequence is CASSPKLLASGSTYEQYF. CDR3 bases: TGTGCCAGCTCACCGAAACTGCTCGCTAGCGGGAGTACGTACGAGCAGTACTTC.

The chain links TRBV27 to TRBJ2-1, with D unclear. V was pared by 5 bases and J by 5 bases, with 13 bases between. The germline V gene has CDR1 MNHEY and CDR2 SMNVEV (reference sequence). The CDR3 consists of 14 residues. Here the CDR3 DNA reads TGTGCCAGCAGTCCCCTGACCCCAAACAATGAGCAGTTCTTC. It is translated as CASSPLTPNNEQFF.

This clonotype was picked up many times. The rearrangement uses TRBV4-1 and TRBJ2-1; 8 bases map to TRBD2. J lost 0 bases, V lost 4 bases, and 8 bases had no gene match. Per germline, CDR1 MGHRA and CDR2 YSYEKL. The CDR3 contains 17 residues. CDR3: CASSLRLAQSSYNEQFF. As DNA, the CDR3 is TGCGCCAGCAGCCTTAGACTAGCGCAAAGCTCCTACAATGAGCAGTTCTTC.

This clonotype was found many times. V is TRBV27 and J is TRBJ2-7, with 9 bases fitting TRBD1. J was trimmed by 4 bases and V by 5 bases; bases with no gene match: 6. Germline-derived CDR1 and CDR2 are MNHEY and SMNVEV (reference sequence). The CDR3 loop spans 14 amino acids. The DNA of the CDR3 is TGTGCCAGCAGTCCGGGGACAGGGATGTACGAGCAGTACTTC. Protein: CASSPGTGMYEQYF.

Concerning this clonotype itself: A much larger clonotype is one base distant, so this may be a read error. The chain recombines TRBV7-7 with TRBJ2-1; D tentatively fits TRBD1 or TRBD2 (5 bases each). The CDR3 runs to 16 residues. Germline V gives CDR1 SSHAT, CDR2 FNYEAQ (reference sequence). The CDR3 DNA reads as TGTGCTAGCAGCCCCGAGGGGAGTCTCGGTTATGATGAGCTGTTCTTC. Translation: CASSPEGSLGYDELFF.

This clonotype was found many times. The chain uses TRBV13 and TRBJ2-3; maybe TRBD2 (5 bases). V dropped 5 bases and J dropped 6 bases, with 15 bases sitting between them. Germline V gene lookup returns CDR1 PRHDT and CDR2 FYEKMQ (reference sequence). This CDR3 is 14 amino acids long. This chain's CDR3 is CASSIVGRLDTQYF. The CDR3 nucleotides read TGTGCCAGCAGCATAGTTGGGAGATTGGATACGCAGTATTTT.

There are many counts of this clonotype. This chain connects TRBV5-1 to TRBJ2-3; 8 bases are a match to TRBD1. The germline V gene encodes CDR1 SGHRS and CDR2 YFSETQ. V shed 0 bases, J shed 4 bases, and the junction held 7 bases outside the gene matches. This CDR3 spans 16 amino acids. This CDR3 reads CASSLAWTGSSDTQYF. CDR3 DNA sequence: TGCGCCAGCAGCTTGGCCTGGACAGGGAGTTCAGATACGCAGTATTTT.

As for this clonotype: The CDR3 does not end in the conserved phenylalanine or tryptophan, so this is likely a read error. The J gene is TRBJ2-7, the V gene TRBV29-1; the D gene is possibly TRBD2 (5 bases). Between the trimmed V and J ends, which lost 0 bases and 7 bases, there was a span of 13 bases. Looked up from germline, CDR1 is SQVTM and CDR2 is ANQGSEA. The CDR3 spans 13 residues. In nucleotides, the CDR3 is TGCAGCGTTGAAGATAATCTAGCAAATGAGCAGTACTCC. It is translated as CSVEDNLANEQYS.

This clonotype was seen ten or more times. This chain uses TRBV11-3 with TRBJ1-1; tentative D call: TRBD1 (5 bases). CDR3 length equals 15 residues. Between the trimmed V and J ends, which lost 2 bases and 0 bases, there was a span of 10 bases. Germline V lookup: CDR1 SGHNT, CDR2 YENEEA. As DNA, the CDR3 is TGTGCCAGCAGCTTAAGGGAGGGGATGAACACTGAAGCTTTCTTT. Translation gives CASSLREGMNTEAFF.

This clonotype appeared many times. The chain joins TRBV7-9 to TRBJ2-1; D perhaps matches TRBD1 (6 bases). There are 15 residues in the CDR3. Trimming left V 7 bases short and J 9 bases short, with 22 bases between. Germline V lookup: CDR1 SEHNR, CDR2 FQNEAQ (reference sequence). The chain's CDR3 is CASTIRGAGTGEQFF. CDR3 DNA sequence: TGTGCCAGCACGATCAGGGGCGCCGGAACGGGTGAGCAGTTCTTC.

Many counts were recorded for this clonotype. J is TRBJ2-1 and V is TRBV6-2 or TRBV6-3, with 7 bases lining up with TRBD2. V was pared by 5 bases and J by 1 base, with 5 bases of the junction left unmatched. CDR3 length equals 15 residues. Germline CDR1 is MNHEY and CDR2 is SVGEGT. CDR3 region: CASSPPAGSYNEQFF. The CDR3 region has the DNA TGTGCCAGCAGTCCTCCAGCGGGATCCTACAATGAGCAGTTCTTC.

This clonotype was recorded a few times. This CDR3 is CASSQGLAGGFPSSSYEQYF. CDR3 DNA: TGCGCCAGCAGCCAAGGATTAGCGGGAGGATTTCCCTCTAGCTCCTACGAGCAGTACTTC. V usage is TRBV4-1 and J usage is TRBJ2-7, with 10 positions matching TRBD2. The CDR3 contains 20 residues. J lost 0 bases, V lost 1 base, and 15 bases had no gene match. Germline V lookup: CDR1 MGHRA, CDR2 YSYEKL.

This clonotype has just a few counts. V is TRBV7-9 and J is TRBJ2-2; D gene unclear. V gave up 6 bases and J gave up 1 base, with 21 bases separating them. Per the germline V gene, CDR1 is SEHNR and CDR2 is FQNEAQ (reference sequence). The CDR3 runs 18 residues. CDR3 in amino acids: CASSELTRVYLNTGELFF. In nucleotides, the CDR3 is TGTGCCAGCAGTGAATTAACCCGGGTCTACCTGAACACCGGGGAGCTGTTTTTT.

This clonotype has a count of ten or more. The CDR3 DNA reads TGCGCCAGCAGCCAAGTACAGCCTAGCACAGATACGCAGTATTTT. Its protein is CASSQVQPSTDTQYF. V and J are TRBV4-1 and TRBJ2-3; the D is unclear. The CDR3 is 15 amino acids. The V gene lost 1 base and the J gene lost 0 bases, with 8 bases spanning the gap. Germline CDR1 MGHRA, CDR2 YSYEKL.

This clonotype was recorded at least ten times. The chain has TRBV11-2 and TRBJ1-5; no firm D call. This CDR3 comprises 15 residues. Germline values: CDR1 SGHAT, CDR2 FQNNGV. V was clipped by 1 base and J by 0 bases, with 7 bases between them. The CDR3 coding sequence is TGTGCCAGCAGCTTAGGGGCAGCTAGCAATCAGCCCCAGCATTTT. The encoded protein is CASSLGAASNQPQHF. The variable domain in full, with the rest retrieved from reference TRBV11-2 and TRBJ1-5, is EAGVAQSPRYKIIEKRQSVAFWCNPISGHATLYWYQQILGQGPKLLIQFQNNGVVDDSQLPKDRFSAERLKGVDSTLKIQPAKLEDSAVYLCASSLGAASNQPQHFGDGTRLSIL.

This clonotype was recorded at least ten times. This chain links TRBV9 with TRBJ2-3; D not resolved. Germline CDR1 is SGDLS and CDR2 is YYNGEE. The CDR3 consists of 14 residues. Trimming removed 3 bases at V and 6 bases at J, with 14 bases between. CDR3 protein: CASSENQRADTQYF. CDR3 DNA: TGTGCCAGCAGCGAAAATCAGCGCGCCGATACGCAGTATTTT.

This clonotype was recorded at least ten times. DNA for the CDR3: TGTGCCAGTAGTCAGGGTCGGGTCGAAGGCTACACCTTC. It is translated as CASSQGRVEGYTF. The chain carries TRBV19 and TRBJ1-2, with D tentatively TRBD1 (5 bases). CDR3 length equals 13 residues. V dropped 5 bases and J dropped 8 bases, with 15 bases sitting between them. CDR1 is LNHDA and CDR2 is SQIVND in the germline V gene (reference sequence).

This clonotype was recorded at least ten times. This sequence joins TRBV29-1 and TRBJ2-3, with TRBD1 identical over 9 bases. Germline V CDR1 and CDR2: SQVTM, ANQGSEA. J gave up 1 base and V 2 bases, and 4 bases lay outside the gene matches. This CDR3 is built from 15 residues. DNA of the CDR3: TGCAGCGTTGAACGGGACAGGGTGGGCACAGATACGCAGTATTTT. It translates to CSVERDRVGTDTQYF.

This clonotype was recorded at least ten times. Here the CDR3 DNA reads TGTGCCAGCAGTTTTTGGGGGGACGAGCAGTACTTC. Protein: CASSFWGDEQYF. This rearrangement joins TRBV6-2 or TRBV6-3 to TRBJ2-7; possible D gene TRBD2, 6 bases. Germline V gene lookup returns CDR1 MNHEY and CDR2 SVGEGT. The CDR3 consists of 12 residues. Trimming cost V 4 bases and J 5 bases, with 9 bases left between them.

With regard to this clonotype: A junction boundary mismatches the germline segment, possibly from a read error. This chain joins TRBV28 and TRBJ2-7; 7 bases are a match to TRBD2. This CDR3 spans 14 amino acids. In germline, CDR1 is MDHEN, CDR2 SYDVKM. The CDR3 loop reads CAIPGTKNSYEQHF. In DNA, the CDR3 is TGTGCCATCCCGGGGACTAAAAACTCCTACGAGCAGCACTTC. The variable domain in full, completed from reference TRBV28 and TRBJ2-7, reads DVKVTQSSRYLVKRTGEKVFLECVQDMDHENMFWYRQDPGLGLRLIYFSYDVKMKEKGDIPEGYSVSREKKERFSLILESASTNQTSMYLCAIPGTKNSYEQHFGPGTRLTVT.

Remarks on this clonotype: This could be a read error, since a much larger clone is one nucleotide away. Lacking the conserved final phenylalanine or tryptophan, this CDR3 likely reflects a read error. This chain uses TRBV7-9 with TRBJ1-1; no definite D call. CDR3 length: 12 amino acids. With 1 base removed from V and 5 bases from J, the gap between germline ends came to 5 bases. Germline V lookup: CDR1 SEHNR, CDR2 FQNEAQ (reference sequence). This CDR3 reads CASSLETTEAFV. CDR3 DNA: TGTGCCAGCAGCTTAGAAACTACTGAAGCTTTCGTT.

This chain connects TRBV12-3 or TRBV12-4 to TRBJ2-7; perhaps D is TRBD1 or TRBD2 (6 bases each). V was clipped by 6 bases and J by 6 bases, with 15 bases between them. CDR3 length: 13 amino acids. The CDR3 protein is CASSYGPGAEQYF. CDR3 DNA: TGTGCCAGCAGCTATGGACCGGGGGCCGAGCAGTACTTC.

There are a few counts of this clonotype. One base away lies a much larger clone, so this may be a sequencing read error. The chain joins TRBV28 to TRBJ2-7, with 9 bases identical to TRBD2. Per germline, CDR1 MDHEN and CDR2 SYDVKM. V lost 10 bases and J lost 3; bases outside the gene matches: 7. The CDR3 is 13 residues long. The CDR3 loop is CATGAGGDYEQYF. The CDR3 nucleotides read TGTGCCACAGGAGCGGGAGGCGACTACGAGCAGTACTTC.

This clonotype was recorded many times. This chain joins TRBV5-1 and TRBJ2-7; a weak D match, TRBD1 (5 bases). CDR3 length: 16 amino acids. V was cut by 4 bases and J by 6 bases, with 23 bases left in between. Germline values: CDR1 SGHRS, CDR2 YFSETQ. Here the CDR3 DNA reads TGCGCCAGCAGCCCTACCCCGACGGACACAGTTAGCGAGCAGTACTTC. Protein sequence: CASSPTPTDTVSEQYF. The whole variable domain, filled in from reference TRBV5-1 and TRBJ2-7, reads KAGVTQTPRYLIKTRGQQVTLSCSPISGHRSVSWYQQTPGQGLQFLFEYFSETQRNKGNFPGRFSGRQFSNSRSEMNVSTLELGDSALYLCASSPTPTDTVSEQYFGPGTRLTVT.

This clonotype was counted at least ten times. The CDR3 region has the DNA TGCAGCGTTGTTGTCGGGGGCACTGAAGCTTTCTTT. This gives the protein CSVVVGGTEAFF. This sequence joins TRBV29-1 and TRBJ1-1; maybe TRBD1 (5 bases). The V end was cut by 4 bases, the J end by 4 bases, with 10 bases between. CDR3 length: 12 residues. The germline V gene encodes CDR1 SQVTM and CDR2 ANQGSEA.

In its sample, this clonotype was seen many times. This chain connects TRBV7-8 to TRBJ2-7, with D unclear. Germline values: CDR1 SGHVS, CDR2 FQNEAQ. The length of the CDR3 is 16 residues. Trimming left V 2 bases short and J 4 bases short, with 18 bases between. The CDR3 sequence is CASSLSVRREMYEQYF. The DNA of the CDR3 is TGTGCCAGCAGCTTAAGTGTACGCCGCGAGATGTACGAGCAGTACTTC.

Of note for this clonotype: This may arise from a read error, as a much more abundant clone is one base away. The chain links TRBV12-3 or TRBV12-4 to TRBJ2-7; tentative D call: TRBD2 (7 bases). This CDR3 is built from 13 residues. This CDR3 is CAGSSTGGGEQYF. The CDR3 nucleotides read TGTGCCGGCAGCTCTACGGGGGGCGGGGAGCAGTACTTC.